This T cell receptor beta chain was found in a study of T cell responses to AZD1222 COVID-19 vaccine. A word on this clone: Its matching antigen is unknown.

The CDR3 sequence is 13 residues long. The V and J ends lost 4 bases and 6 bases respectively, with 13 bases between them. Germline-derived CDR1 and CDR2 are SGHRS and YFSETQ. Sequencing was performed with immunoSEQ multiplex PCR; in TCRdb, only in-frame clones are kept and a portion is missing. The sample lists 150,000 to 200,000 clones; approximately 92% were seen once. General study findings and limits: The span of vaccine-associated CD4 TCRs extended across spike, with dominance at 160-218 and 743-854. The repertoires were collected only after the peak T cell response. Donors skewed white British and female; clonal diversity was possibly underestimated.

The source material was peripheral blood, sampled on day 0 of AZD1222 vaccination. This chain uses TRBV5-1 with TRBJ1-1; a possible D gene is TRBD1 (5 bases). This TCR was sampled from an adult in good health. This CDR3 is CASSGDSVSEAFF. The CDR3 coding sequence is TGCGCCAGCAGCGGAGACAGCGTTTCTGAAGCTTTCTTT.